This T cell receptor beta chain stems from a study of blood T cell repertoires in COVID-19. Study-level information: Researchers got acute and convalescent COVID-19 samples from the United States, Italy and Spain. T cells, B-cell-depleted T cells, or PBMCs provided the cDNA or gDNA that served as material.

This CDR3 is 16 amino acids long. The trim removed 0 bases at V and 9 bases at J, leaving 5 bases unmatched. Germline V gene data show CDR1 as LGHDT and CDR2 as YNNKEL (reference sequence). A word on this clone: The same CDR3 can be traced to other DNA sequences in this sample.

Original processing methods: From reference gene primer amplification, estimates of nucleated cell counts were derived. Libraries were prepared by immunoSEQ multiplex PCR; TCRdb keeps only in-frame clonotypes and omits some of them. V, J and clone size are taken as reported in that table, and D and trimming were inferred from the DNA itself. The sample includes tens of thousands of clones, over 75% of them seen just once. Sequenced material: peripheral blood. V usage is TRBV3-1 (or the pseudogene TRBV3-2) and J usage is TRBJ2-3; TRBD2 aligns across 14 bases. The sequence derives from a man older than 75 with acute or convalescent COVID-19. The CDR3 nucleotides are TGTGCCAGCAGCCAAGAGGGGACTAGCGGGAGAGGCACGCAGTATTTT. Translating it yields CASSQEGTSGRGTQYF.